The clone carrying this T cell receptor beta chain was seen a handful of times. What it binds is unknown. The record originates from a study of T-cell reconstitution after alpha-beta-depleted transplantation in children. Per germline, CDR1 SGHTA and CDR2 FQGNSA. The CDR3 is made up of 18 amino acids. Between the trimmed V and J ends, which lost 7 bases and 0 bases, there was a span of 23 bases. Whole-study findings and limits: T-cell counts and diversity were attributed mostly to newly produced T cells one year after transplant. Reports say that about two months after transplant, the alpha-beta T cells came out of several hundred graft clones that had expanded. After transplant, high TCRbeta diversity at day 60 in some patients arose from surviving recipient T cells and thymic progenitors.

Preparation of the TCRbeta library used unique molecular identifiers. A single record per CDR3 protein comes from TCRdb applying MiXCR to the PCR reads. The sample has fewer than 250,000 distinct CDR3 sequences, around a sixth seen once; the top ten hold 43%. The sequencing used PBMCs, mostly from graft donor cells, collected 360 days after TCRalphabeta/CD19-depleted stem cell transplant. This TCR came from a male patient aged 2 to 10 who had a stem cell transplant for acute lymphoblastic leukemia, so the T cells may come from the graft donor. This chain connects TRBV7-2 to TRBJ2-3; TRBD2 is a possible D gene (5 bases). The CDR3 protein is CASTIPGENRTSTDTQYF. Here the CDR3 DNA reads TGTGCCAGCACCATCCCTGGGGAGAACAGAACTAGCACAGATACGCAGTATTTT.